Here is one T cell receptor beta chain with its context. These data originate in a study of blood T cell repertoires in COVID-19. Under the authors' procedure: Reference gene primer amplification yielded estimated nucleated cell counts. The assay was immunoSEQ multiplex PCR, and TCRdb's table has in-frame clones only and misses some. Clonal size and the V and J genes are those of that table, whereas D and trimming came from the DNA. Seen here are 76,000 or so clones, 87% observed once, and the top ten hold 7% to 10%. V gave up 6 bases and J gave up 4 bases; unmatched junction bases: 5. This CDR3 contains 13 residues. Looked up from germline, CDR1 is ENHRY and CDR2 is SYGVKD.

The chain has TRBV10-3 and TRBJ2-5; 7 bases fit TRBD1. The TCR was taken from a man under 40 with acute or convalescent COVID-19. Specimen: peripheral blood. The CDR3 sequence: CAISDRVGETQYF. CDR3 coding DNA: TGTGCCATCAGCGACAGGGTGGGAGAGACCCAGTACTTC.